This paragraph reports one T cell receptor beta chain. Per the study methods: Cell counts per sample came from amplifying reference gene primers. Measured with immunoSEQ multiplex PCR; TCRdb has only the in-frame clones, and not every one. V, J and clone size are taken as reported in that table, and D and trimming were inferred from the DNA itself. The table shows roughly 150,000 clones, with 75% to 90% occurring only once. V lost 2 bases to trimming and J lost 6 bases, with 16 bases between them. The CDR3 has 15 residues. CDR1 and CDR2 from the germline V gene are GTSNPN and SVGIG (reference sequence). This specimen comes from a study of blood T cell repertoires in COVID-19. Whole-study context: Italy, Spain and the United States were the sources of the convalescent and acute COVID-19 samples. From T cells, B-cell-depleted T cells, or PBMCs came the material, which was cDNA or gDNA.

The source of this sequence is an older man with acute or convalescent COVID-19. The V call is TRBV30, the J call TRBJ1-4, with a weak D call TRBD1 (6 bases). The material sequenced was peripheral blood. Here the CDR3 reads CAWSREQGFYEKLFF. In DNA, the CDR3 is TGTGCCTGGAGTAGAGAACAGGGCTTCTATGAAAAACTGTTTTTT. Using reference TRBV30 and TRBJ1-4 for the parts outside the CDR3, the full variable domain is SQTIHQWPATLVQPVGSPLSLECTVEGTSNPNLYWYRQAAGRGLQLLFYSVGIGQISSEVPQNLSASRPQDRQFILSSKKLLLSDSGFYLCAWSREQGFYEKLFFGSGTQLSVL.